This T cell receptor beta chain came from a study of regulatory T cells in long-lasting Graves disease. Study details: Less than 3 months of antithyroid drugs had been taken by newly diagnosed Graves' patients. Findings of the study overall: Persistent disease samples used TRBV28, TRBJ1-2 and TRBJ2-5 preferentially.

Note on this clonotype: What it recognizes is unknown. One base away lies a much larger clone, so this may be a sequencing read error.

HTBI primers from iRepertoire and Arm-PCR of CDR3 regions yielded the TCR beta libraries. TCRdb re-called the multiplex PCR reads through MiXCR, storing one row per CDR3 protein. This sample carries 500,000 or so distinct CDR3 sequences, 16% of them seen once, and the ten largest clones take 25%. There are 15 residues in the CDR3. V was clipped by 9 bases and J by 3 bases, with 17 bases between them. Germline V CDR1 and CDR2: SNHLY, FYNNEI. The time point was: newly diagnosed GD, antithyroid drugs for less than 3 months. Preparation of the TCR library used RNA extracted from PBMCs. Another study also made use of these data, one on T cells in Graves' hyperthyroidism and ophthalmopathy. That work contributes: Most clonotypes expanded in thyroid above 0.001 were likewise present in blood.

The chain couples TRBV2 to TRBJ2-2; D remains ambiguous. This receptor was taken from a woman aged 35-65 years with Graves disease. The sample was peripheral blood mononuclear cells (PBMCs), taken at new diagnosis, from a patient treated with antithyroid drugs. DNA of the CDR3: TGTGCCAGGGCCTACTCACGATCGGACACCGGGGAGCTGTTTTTT. This codes for CARAYSRSDTGELFF.